These 23 T cell receptor beta chains share one sample of origin, sequenced in a study of T cell repertoires in cytomegalovirus infection. TCRdb ran MiXCR on the reads and lists one entry per CDR3 protein. The table lists about 130,000 distinct CDR3 sequences, almost 9% of them singletons. Sequenced sample: PBMCs. The receptor set was obtained from a human donor in good health (CMV status not recorded). Some clones in this sample may be carry-over from other donors' samples.

The rearrangement joins TRBV7-2 to TRBJ2-3, with D perhaps matching TRBD2 (8 bases). Germline values: CDR1 SGHTA, CDR2 FQGNSA. Trimming shortened V by 5 bases and J by 1 base, and 25 bases separated the two germline ends. The CDR3 runs 19 residues. DNA of the CDR3: TGTGCCAGCAGCCCCCGTCCCGGGACTAGAGGGGGCGGCACAGATACGCAGTATTTT. Its protein is CASSPRPGTRGGGTDTQYF.

This clonotype was seen more than once but under ten times. This chain uses TRBV19 with TRBJ1-1; TRBD1 is a possible D gene (5 bases). The germline gives CDR1 LNHDA, CDR2 SQIVND (reference sequence). This CDR3 spans 14 amino acids. V lost 1 base and J 5 bases, leaving 11 bases between the germline ends. CDR3 residues: CASSIGTGKTEAFF. The CDR3 coding sequence is TGTGCCAGTAGTATAGGAACAGGAAAAACTGAAGCTTTCTTT.

About this clonotype: A read error may be the cause here, since a much bigger clone is one base away. CDR3 in DNA: TGCGCCAGCAGCCAAGTTAAGGGTAGGTGGAACACTGAAGCTTTATTT. It encodes CASSQVKGRWNTEALF. The V call is TRBV4-1, the J call TRBJ1-1; D uncertain. Looked up from germline, CDR1 is MGHRA and CDR2 is YSYEKL. The CDR3 sequence is 16 residues long.

The V and J genes are TRBV5-4 and TRBJ2-3; the match to TRBD2 covers 13 bases. V trimming: 1 base; J trimming: 9 bases; junction bases outside the gene matches: 5. Germline V gene data show CDR1 as SGHNT and CDR2 as YYREEE (reference sequence). The CDR3 extends over 15 amino acids. The DNA for the CDR3 is TGTGCCAGCAGCTTGACTAGCGGGGGGGTGGACACGCAGTATTTT. This codes for CASSLTSGGVDTQYF.

This clonotype was detected ten times or more. The chain links TRBV7-9 to TRBJ2-3; 8 bases are shared with TRBD2. This CDR3 is 18 amino acids long. Per germline, CDR1 SEHNR and CDR2 FQNEAQ (reference sequence). Germline trimming cut 5 bases from V and 1 base from J; bases unmatched to any gene: 14. CDR3 amino acids: CASSDPPAGGVGTDTQYF. As DNA, the CDR3 is TGTGCCAGCAGCGACCCCCCGGCGGGGGGCGTGGGCACAGATACGCAGTATTTT.

This clonotype was recorded a few times. The rearrangement uses TRBV5-6 and TRBJ2-7, with D unclear. Germline V gene lookup returns CDR1 SGHDT and CDR2 YYEEEE. Trimming shortened V by 3 bases and J by 6 bases, and 7 bases separated the two germline ends. The CDR3 contains 11 residues. The CDR3 loop is CASSWAGEQYF. The CDR3, as DNA: TGTGCCAGCAGCTGGGCCGGCGAGCAGTACTTC.

About this clonotype: A much larger clone sits a single nucleotide away, making a read error possible. This sequence joins TRBV5-1 and TRBJ1-1; D call uncertain. Looked up from germline, CDR1 is SGHRS and CDR2 is YFSETQ. V shed 4 bases and J shed 5 bases, with 15 bases lying between them. This CDR3 is built from 14 residues. The CDR3 loop is CASSDDPGHTEAFF. The CDR3 coding sequence is TGCGCCAGCAGCGACGACCCGGGCCATACTGAAGCTTTCTTT.

This clonotype was counted ten times or more. The V and J genes are TRBV6-1 and TRBJ2-5; D is ambiguous. Trimming took off 10 bases at V and 4 bases at J, with 16 bases between the two ends. Germline loops: CDR1 MNHNS, CDR2 SASEGT. The CDR3 loop spans 13 amino acids. CDR3 coding DNA: TGTGCCATCGGATCCCCTGGTCGAGAGACCCAGTACTTC. Translating gives CAIGSPGRETQYF.

This clonotype was seen at least ten times. As DNA, the CDR3 is TGTGCCAGCAGCATACCTGCCCGACTAGCGGGGCCTTACAATGAGCAGTTCTTC. Amino acid sequence: CASSIPARLAGPYNEQFF. The genes are TRBV7-9 and TRBJ2-1, with 11 bases lining up with TRBD2. The CDR3 runs 18 residues. The V gene's germline CDR1 is SEHNR and CDR2 FQNEAQ (reference sequence). Germline trimming cut 5 bases from V and 4 bases from J; bases unmatched to any gene: 13.

The chain recombines TRBV5-1 with TRBJ1-6; D ambiguous. The CDR3 totals 14 residues. The V gene's germline CDR1 is SGHRS and CDR2 YFSETQ. Trimming pared 2 bases from V and 5 bases from J, leaving 8 bases between. Here the CDR3 reads CASSFQADNSPLHF. The DNA for the CDR3 is TGCGCCAGCAGCTTCCAGGCTGATAATTCACCCCTCCACTTT. Filled out from reference TRBV5-1 and TRBJ1-6, the complete variable domain reads KAGVTQTPRYLIKTRGQQVTLSCSPISGHRSVSWYQQTPGQGLQFLFEYFSETQRNKGNFPGRFSGRQFSNSRSEMNVSTLELGDSALYLCASSFQADNSPLHFGNGTRLTVT.

The CDR3 DNA sequence: TGTGCCAGCAGCTTGGGGGCAATCTCCTACAATGAGCAGTTCTTC. It specifies CASSLGAISYNEQFF. The J gene is TRBJ2-1, the V gene TRBV5-6; D is unresolved. Looked up from germline, CDR1 is SGHDT and CDR2 is YYEEEE. The CDR3 contains 15 residues. V lost 0 bases to trimming and J lost 0 bases, with 7 bases between them.

This clonotype was recorded many times. The rearrangement joins TRBV7-2 to TRBJ2-5, with a possible D match to TRBD2 (6 bases). Germline CDR1 is SGHTA and CDR2 is FQGNSA. V gave up 3 bases and J gave up 6 bases, with 11 bases separating them. CDR3 length: 13 residues. CDR3 nucleotide sequence: TGTGCCAGCAGCTTTTCTAGCGTCCAGACCCAGTACTTC. It specifies CASSFSSVQTQYF.

Turning to this clonotype: Sequence at one end of the junction differs from germline and may be a read error. CDR3 region: CARSGGGAKEQVF. The CDR3 DNA reads TGTGCCCGCAGTGGGGGGGGGGCTAAGGAGCAGGTCTTC. This rearrangement joins TRBV12-3 or TRBV12-4 to TRBJ2-7; the D gene is possibly TRBD2 (7 bases). The CDR3 contains 13 residues.

This clonotype appeared many times. This chain links TRBV19 with TRBJ1-1; unclear D gene. CDR3 length: 11 residues. Germline CDR1 LNHDA, CDR2 SQIVND (reference sequence). The V and J ends lost 7 bases and 4 bases respectively, with 7 bases between them. CDR3: CASKGITEAFF. CDR3 bases: TGTGCCAGTAAAGGGATCACTGAAGCTTTCTTT.

This clonotype came up many times. This chain links TRBV7-2 with TRBJ2-2; D unclear. This CDR3 is built from 14 residues. V was clipped by 0 bases and J by 6 bases, with 8 bases between them. Germline V gene sequence: CDR1 SGHTA, CDR2 FQGNSA. CDR3 in DNA: TGTGCCAGCAGCTTAGCCGGAAACCCCGGGGAGCTGTTTTTT. Its translation: CASSLAGNPGELFF.

This clonotype has at least ten counts. V and J are TRBV7-9 and TRBJ1-1; possible D gene TRBD1, 6 bases. The V and J ends lost 6 bases and 2 bases respectively, with 19 bases between them. Germline V CDR1 and CDR2: SEHNR, FQNEAQ (reference sequence). This CDR3 is 16 amino acids long. This CDR3 is CASRFPAGATNTEAFF. CDR3 sequence (DNA): TGTGCCAGCAGGTTCCCGGCGGGGGCTACTAACACTGAAGCTTTCTTT.

This clonotype came up a few times. The chain has TRBV20-1 and TRBJ2-1, with D possibly being TRBD1 or TRBD2 (5 bases each). V dropped 6 bases and J dropped 2 bases, with 11 bases sitting between them. The CDR3 loop spans 13 amino acids. Germline CDR1 reads DFQATT; CDR2 reads SNEGSKA (reference sequence). CDR3 nucleotides: TGCAGTGCCGTACGGGGCACCTACAATGAGCAGTTCTTC. This encodes CSAVRGTYNEQFF.

This clonotype has ten or more counts. The chain couples TRBV2 to TRBJ2-2; no reliable D call. This CDR3 comprises 14 residues. The V end was cut by 5 bases, the J end by 1 base, with 8 bases between. Germline CDR1 and CDR2: SNHLY and FYNNEI. CDR3 DNA sequence: TGTGCCAGCAGTTCGACAAGGAACACCGGGGAGCTGTTTTTT. Protein product: CASSSTRNTGELFF.

Only one count was recorded for this clonotype. The CDR3: CASSFHREGTDTQYF. CDR3 DNA sequence: TGTGCCAGCAGTTTCCACAGGGAGGGCACAGATACGCAGTATTTT. V is TRBV6-5 and J is TRBJ2-3; D assignment may be TRBD1 or TRBD2 (6 bases each). CDR1 is MNHEY, CDR2 SVGAGI, per germline. The CDR3 covers 15 residues. V lost 4 bases to trimming and J lost 1 base, with 12 bases between them.

CDR3 coding DNA: TGTGCCAGCAGCCCACTCGGTCGCGGCTCCTACAATGAGCAGTTCTTC. It codes for CASSPLGRGSYNEQFF. The rearrangement uses TRBV9 and TRBJ2-1, with D uncertain. The germline V and J ends were trimmed by 4 bases and 0 bases, with 14 bases remaining between them. CDR3 length: 16 residues. Looked up from germline, CDR1 is SGDLS and CDR2 is YYNGEE.

V is TRBV4-1 and J is TRBJ2-1; D gene ambiguous. The CDR3 totals 12 residues. Trimming stripped 3 bases from V and 6 bases from J, with 6 bases between. Germline values: CDR1 MGHRA, CDR2 YSYEKL. The CDR3 loop is CASSHHGNEQFF. CDR3 DNA sequence: TGCGCCAGCAGCCATCACGGCAATGAGCAGTTCTTC.

This clonotype was observed many times. This chain joins TRBV11-2 and TRBJ2-3; TRBD1 aligns across 7 bases. CDR1 SGHAT and CDR2 FQNNGV come from the germline V gene. The trim removed 5 bases at V and 4 bases at J, leaving 9 bases unmatched. The CDR3 is made up of 15 amino acids. Here the CDR3 DNA reads TGTGCCAGCAGCCGACACAGGGGCGGCTCAGATACGCAGTATTTT. Translation gives CASSRHRGGSDTQYF.

This clonotype was seen repeatedly, ten times or more. V usage is TRBV6-6 and J usage is TRBJ1-5, with TRBD1 matching 7 bases. CDR1 is MNHNY and CDR2 is SVGAGI in the germline V gene (reference sequence). The CDR3 has 19 residues. The V segment lost 5 bases and the J segment 1 base; nucleotides outside the gene matches: 17. In DNA form, the CDR3 reads TGTGCCAGCAGTCCCGCCGGAGGGGGCTTAATCTCGAGCAATCAGCCCCAGCATTTT. Translating gives CASSPAGGGLISSNQPQHF.